These 25 T cell receptor beta chains originate from one sample sequenced in a study of control samples from healthy donors and cancer patients (dated by TCRdb to 2020 to 2022). The library came from the immunoSEQ multiplex PCR assay. TCRdb took this table from immuneACCESS and kept in-frame rearrangements with V and J called. Such tables lack part of the clones; where checked against another copy, unresolved V genes explain under half of the gap, and the rest is unexplained. Here the sample has 350,000 to 450,000 clones; 75% to 95% occur a single time. The top ten hold more than 6% of the sample. The sequenced sample consisted of PBMCs. The source is a man aged 35-49 years with head and neck cancer.

This clone occurred a few times. The V and J genes are TRBV27 and TRBJ2-1; D unclear. Germline values: CDR1 MNHEY, CDR2 SMNVEV (reference sequence). The CDR3 loop spans 13 amino acids. V shed 3 bases and J shed 7 bases, with 10 bases lying between them. CDR3 DNA sequence: TGTGCCAGCAGTTTTGGTCAGAAAAATGAGCAGTTCTTC. Its protein product is CASSFGQKNEQFF.

The rearrangement joins TRBV24-1 to TRBJ1-1; a possible D gene is TRBD1 (5 bases). From germline, CDR1 is KGHDR and CDR2 SFDVKD. The CDR3 totals 13 residues. V was trimmed by 3 bases and J by 4 bases, leaving 8 bases between them. Here the CDR3 reads CATSDRRGTEAFF. The DNA of the CDR3 is TGTGCCACCAGTGATCGGAGGGGCACTGAAGCTTTCTTT.

The chain has TRBV5-1 and TRBJ1-2; TRBD1 is a possible D gene (5 bases). V was clipped by 4 bases and J by 7 bases, with 20 bases between them. In germline, CDR1 is SGHRS, CDR2 YFSETQ. The CDR3 sequence is 15 residues long. As DNA, the CDR3 is TGCGCCAGCAGCAGGACGGAGGGACGGCCCTTTGGCTACACCTTC. This translates into CASSRTEGRPFGYTF.

As for this clone: Other DNA sequences from this sample encode an identical CDR3 as well. The chain employs TRBV28 and TRBJ1-1; D is ambiguous. In germline, CDR1 is MDHEN, CDR2 SYDVKM. This CDR3 comprises 12 residues. Deletions cut 3 bases from V and 1 base from J, with 3 bases between. The CDR3 loop reads CASSLTNTEAFF. The CDR3 DNA reads TGTGCCAGCAGTTTGACGAACACTGAAGCTTTCTTT.

This clone was detected only once. This chain joins TRBV7-9 and TRBJ1-4; D unclear. There are 16 residues in the CDR3. CDR1 is SEHNR and CDR2 is FQNEAQ in the germline V gene (reference sequence). V was clipped by 2 bases and J by 5 bases, with 15 bases between them. CDR3 sequence: CASSLQGGRTNEKLFF. Here the CDR3 DNA reads TGTGCCAGCAGCTTACAAGGCGGCCGAACGAATGAAAAACTGTTTTTT.

The CDR3 spells CASRSPGQGFNEQFF. CDR3 DNA sequence: TGTGCCAGCAGGTCCCCGGGACAGGGTTTCAATGAGCAGTTCTTC. V is TRBV6-5 and J is TRBJ2-1, with 9 bases identical to TRBD1. This CDR3 is 15 amino acids long. V lost 6 bases, J lost 6 bases, and 9 bases stayed unmatched. Germline CDR1 MNHEY, CDR2 SVGAGI.

The V and J genes are TRBV4-1 and TRBJ2-3; D remains ambiguous. The CDR3 runs 13 residues. Deletions cut 1 base from V and 6 bases from J, with 8 bases between. Germline values: CDR1 MGHRA, CDR2 YSYEKL. This CDR3 reads CASSQVYGDTQYF. In DNA form, the CDR3 reads TGCGCCAGCAGCCAAGTTTATGGGGATACGCAGTATTTT.

This chain links TRBV28 with TRBJ2-7; tentatively, D is TRBD2 (6 bases). Germline CDR1 is MDHEN and CDR2 is SYDVKM. Trimming removed 2 bases at V and 4 bases at J, with 21 bases between. The CDR3 totals 17 residues. CDR3 amino acids: CASSLPSTGSIFYEQYF. The CDR3 nucleotides are TGTGCCAGCAGTTTACCCTCGACCGGGAGTATATTTTACGAGCAGTACTTC.

This clone was seen once. The genes are TRBV2 and TRBJ1-1; D perhaps matches TRBD1 (6 bases). Germline CDR1 is SNHLY and CDR2 is FYNNEI. CDR3 length: 14 amino acids. The V and J ends lost 6 bases and 0 bases respectively, with 11 bases between them. This CDR3 is CASSVDSMNTEAFF. As DNA, the CDR3 is TGTGCCAGCAGCGTGGACAGTATGAACACTGAAGCTTTCTTT. The full variable domain, rest sourced from reference TRBV2 and TRBJ1-1, is EPEVTQTPSHQVTQMGQEVILRCVPISNHLYFYWYRQILGQKVEFLVSFYNNEISEKSEIFDDQFSVERPDGSNFTLKIRSTKLEDSAMYFCASSVDSMNTEAFFGQGTRLTVV.

For the CDR3, the DNA is TGTGCCAGCAGCCAAACTGCAGGGGGAAACGAGCAGTACTTC. Translation gives CASSQTAGGNEQYF. The V gene is TRBV16, the J gene TRBJ2-7; 7 bases agree with TRBD1. This CDR3 has 14 amino acids. The junction had 6 bases not matched to a gene; V was cut back by 2 bases and J by 5 bases. Germline V gene lookup returns CDR1 KGHSY and CDR2 FQNENV.

The genes are TRBV4-1 and TRBJ2-7; possibly TRBD2 for D (6 bases). The CDR3 is 17 residues long. The germline V gene has CDR1 MGHRA and CDR2 YSYEKL. Trimming left V 0 bases short and J 6 bases short, with 21 bases between. CDR3 protein: CASSQETLGRPQSEQYF. CDR3 DNA sequence: TGCGCCAGCAGCCAAGAAACTCTCGGGAGACCTCAGAGCGAGCAGTACTTC.

The V and J genes are TRBV29-1 and TRBJ1-1; unclear D gene. V lost 0 bases and J lost 5, with 4 bases in between. The CDR3 is 11 amino acids. Germline lookup yields CDR1 SQVTM and CDR2 ANQGSEA. This CDR3 is CSVEEGTEAFF. The DNA of the CDR3 is TGCAGCGTTGAAGAAGGAACTGAAGCTTTCTTT.

The chain links TRBV4-1 to TRBJ2-2, with D unclear. The CDR3 consists of 14 residues. Trimming pared 0 bases from V and 5 bases from J, leaving 7 bases between. Germline-derived CDR1 and CDR2 are MGHRA and YSYEKL. The CDR3 loop reads CASSQEGLTGELFF. The CDR3 DNA reads TGCGCCAGCAGCCAAGAAGGGTTAACCGGGGAGCTGTTTTTT.

CDR3 sequence reads: CASSYGVSEAFF. The CDR3 DNA reads as TGTGCCAGCAGTTACGGCGTTTCCGAAGCTTTCTTT. The chain employs TRBV6-2 or TRBV6-3 and TRBJ1-1; D call uncertain. Germline V CDR1 and CDR2: MNHEY, SVGEGT. V lost 2 bases and J lost 8, with 9 bases in between. The CDR3 totals 12 residues.

The chain combines TRBV5-4 with TRBJ2-3; weak D call: TRBD1 (6 bases). V was clipped by 1 base and J by 6 bases, with 15 bases between them. From germline, CDR1 is SGHNT and CDR2 YYREEE (reference sequence). This CDR3 is built from 15 residues. This chain's CDR3 is CASSLSRGSPDTQYF. The DNA of the CDR3 is TGTGCCAGCAGCTTGTCGAGGGGGAGCCCGGATACGCAGTATTTT.

The V and J genes are TRBV11-1 and TRBJ2-1; possible D gene TRBD2, 6 bases. The V end was cut by 8 bases, the J end by 8 bases, with 16 bases between. Per the germline V gene, CDR1 is SGHAT and CDR2 is FQDESV (reference sequence). The CDR3 is 13 residues long. The CDR3 here is CASVSGVGYEQFF. In nucleotides, the CDR3 is TGTGCCAGCGTCTCGGGGGTAGGCTATGAGCAGTTCTTC. Combining the CDR3 with reference TRBV11-1 and TRBJ2-1 gives the whole variable domain EAEVAQSPRYKITEKSQAVAFWCDPISGHATLYWYRQILGQGPELLVQFQDESVVDDSQLPKDRFSAERLKGVDSTLKIQPAELGDSAMYLCASVSGVGYEQFFGPGTRLTVL.

The V and J genes are TRBV28 and TRBJ1-2, with D possibly matching TRBD1 (6 bases). Germline CDR1 MDHEN, CDR2 SYDVKM. The CDR3 loop spans 16 amino acids. The ends were cut back, 3 bases at V and 4 bases at J, with 18 bases in the middle. DNA of the CDR3: TGTGCCAGCAGTTTGCCCGGGGGGGGCCCTAGCTATGGCTACACCTTC. It specifies CASSLPGGGPSYGYTF.

For the CDR3, the DNA is TGTGCCAGTAGTGGAGACATTAGCAATCAGCCCCAGCATTTT. This codes for CASSGDISNQPQHF. This chain links TRBV19 with TRBJ1-5; the D is unclear. The V end was cut by 5 bases, the J end by 0 bases, with 8 bases between. The CDR3 sequence is 14 residues long. Germline CDR1 is LNHDA and CDR2 is SQIVND (reference sequence). The full variable domain, in which reference TRBV19 and TRBJ1-5 provide the parts outside the CDR3, is DGGITQSPKYLFRKEGQNVTLSCEQNLNHDAMYWYRQDPGQGLRLIYYSQIVNDFQKGDIAEGYSVSREKKESFPLTVTSAQKNPTAFYLCASSGDISNQPQHFGDGTRLSIL.

The V gene is TRBV10-2, the J gene TRBJ2-7; a possible D gene is TRBD1 (5 bases). The germline CDR1 and CDR2 sequences are WSHSY and SAAADI. V was cut by 2 bases and J by 0 bases, with 11 bases left in between. The CDR3 runs 15 residues. The CDR3 sequence is CASSEGARSSYEQYF. CDR3 DNA sequence: TGCGCCAGCAGTGAGGGGGCAAGGAGCTCCTACGAGCAGTACTTC.

The chain employs TRBV4-1 and TRBJ1-2, with 8 bases lining up with TRBD1. The V gene end was trimmed by 0 bases and the J gene end by 4 bases; junction bases not matched to a gene: 13. There are 18 residues in the CDR3. The germline V gene encodes CDR1 MGHRA and CDR2 YSYEKL. This chain's CDR3 is CASSQEVVAGGAGYGYTF. Here the CDR3 DNA reads TGCGCCAGCAGCCAAGAAGTCGTGGCAGGGGGCGCGGGCTATGGCTACACCTTC.

The rearrangement joins TRBV13 to TRBJ1-5, with D maybe TRBD1 (6 bases). This CDR3 is built from 15 residues. V lost 0 bases to trimming and J lost 2 bases, with 8 bases between them. Per the germline V gene, CDR1 is PRHDT and CDR2 is FYEKMQ (reference sequence). CDR3 region: CASSLGQGGNQPQHF. DNA for the CDR3: TGTGCCAGCAGCTTAGGACAGGGTGGCAATCAGCCCCAGCATTTT.

This clone has a single count. The CDR3 loop is CASSSPGQGKTQYF. CDR3 bases: TGTGCCAGCAGTTCCCCGGGACAGGGGAAGACCCAGTACTTC. The chain uses TRBV28 and TRBJ2-5, with 10 positions matching TRBD1. The CDR3 is made up of 14 amino acids. In germline, CDR1 is MDHEN, CDR2 SYDVKM. The trim removed 4 bases at V and 6 bases at J, leaving 5 bases unmatched. Variable domain in full (rest from reference TRBV28 and TRBJ2-5): DVKVTQSSRYLVKRTGEKVFLECVQDMDHENMFWYRQDPGLGLRLIYFSYDVKMKEKGDIPEGYSVSREKKERFSLILESASTNQTSMYLCASSSPGQGKTQYFGPGTRLLVL.

The chain uses TRBV24-1 and TRBJ2-1, with 7 bases matching TRBD1. Germline V gives CDR1 KGHDR, CDR2 SFDVKD. V dropped 5 bases and J dropped 4; count of bases not matched to a gene: 7. The length of the CDR3 is 15 residues. CDR3: CATSGRGGLYNEQFF. The CDR3 DNA is TGTGCCACCAGTGGACGAGGGGGCCTTTACAATGAGCAGTTCTTC.

This clone has just one count. This chain joins TRBV9 and TRBJ2-5; 7 nucleotides line up with TRBD2. The CDR3 is 17 residues long. V dropped 0 bases and J dropped 2; count of bases not matched to a gene: 10. Germline V gene data show CDR1 as SGDLS and CDR2 as YYNGEE. The CDR3 nucleotides are TGTGCCAGCAGCGTAGCGGCGGGGGTCGGACCACAAGAGACCCAGTACTTC. Its protein is CASSVAAGVGPQETQYF.

The chain is built from TRBV28 and TRBJ2-2; a weak D match, TRBD1 (6 bases). The CDR3 runs 14 residues. Trimming cost V 7 bases and J 0 bases, with 9 bases left between them. The V gene's germline CDR1 is MDHEN and CDR2 SYDVKM. The CDR3: CASTAGANTGELFF. DNA of the CDR3: TGTGCCAGCACGGCAGGGGCGAACACCGGGGAGCTGTTTTTT.